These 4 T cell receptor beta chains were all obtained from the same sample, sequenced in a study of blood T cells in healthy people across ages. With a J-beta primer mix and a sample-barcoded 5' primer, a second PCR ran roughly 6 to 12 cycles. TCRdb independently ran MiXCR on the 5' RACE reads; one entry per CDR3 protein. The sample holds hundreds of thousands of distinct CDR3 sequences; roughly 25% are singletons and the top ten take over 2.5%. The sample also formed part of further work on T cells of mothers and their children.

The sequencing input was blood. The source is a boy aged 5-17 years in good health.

The CDR3 DNA reads as TGCGCCAGCAGCCCCCCGGGACAGGGGGATGAAAAACTGTTTTTT. Translated, it gives CASSPPGQGDEKLFF. The rearrangement links TRBV4-1 to TRBJ1-4, with 11 bases aligning to TRBD1. This CDR3 contains 15 residues. The J segment lost 6 bases and the V segment lost 4 bases, leaving 4 bases of the junction unmatched. Germline V lookup: CDR1 MGHRA, CDR2 YSYEKL.

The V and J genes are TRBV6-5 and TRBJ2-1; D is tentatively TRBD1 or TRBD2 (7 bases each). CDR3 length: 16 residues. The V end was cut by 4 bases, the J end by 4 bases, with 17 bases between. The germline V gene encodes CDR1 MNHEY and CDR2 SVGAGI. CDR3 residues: CASSSGGGGPYNEQFF. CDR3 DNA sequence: TGTGCCAGCAGTTCCGGGGGAGGGGGCCCTTACAATGAGCAGTTCTTC.

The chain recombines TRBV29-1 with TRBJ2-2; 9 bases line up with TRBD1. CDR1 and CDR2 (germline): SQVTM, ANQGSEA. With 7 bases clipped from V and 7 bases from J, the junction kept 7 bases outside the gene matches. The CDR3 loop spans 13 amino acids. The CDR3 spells CSAGQGLDGELFF. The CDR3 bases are TGCAGCGCCGGACAGGGGTTGGACGGGGAGCTGTTTTTT.

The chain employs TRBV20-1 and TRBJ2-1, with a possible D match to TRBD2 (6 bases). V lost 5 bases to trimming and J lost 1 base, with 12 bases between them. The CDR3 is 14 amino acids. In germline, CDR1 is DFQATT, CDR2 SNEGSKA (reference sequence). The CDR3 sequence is CSAPGGESYNEQFF. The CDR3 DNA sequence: TGCAGTGCTCCAGGAGGGGAGTCCTACAATGAGCAGTTCTTC.